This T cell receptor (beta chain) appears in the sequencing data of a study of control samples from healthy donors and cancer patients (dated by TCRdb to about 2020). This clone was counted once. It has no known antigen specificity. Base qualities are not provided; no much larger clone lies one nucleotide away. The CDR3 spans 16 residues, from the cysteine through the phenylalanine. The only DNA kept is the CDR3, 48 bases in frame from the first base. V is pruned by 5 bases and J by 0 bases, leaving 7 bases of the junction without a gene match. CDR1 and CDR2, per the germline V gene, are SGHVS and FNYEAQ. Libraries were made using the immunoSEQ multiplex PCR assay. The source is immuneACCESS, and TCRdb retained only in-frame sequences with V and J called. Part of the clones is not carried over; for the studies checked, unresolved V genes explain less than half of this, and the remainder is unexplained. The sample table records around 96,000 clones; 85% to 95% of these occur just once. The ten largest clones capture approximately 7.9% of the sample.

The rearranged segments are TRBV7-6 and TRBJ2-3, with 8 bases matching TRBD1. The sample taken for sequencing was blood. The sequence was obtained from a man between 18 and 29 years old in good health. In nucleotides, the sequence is TGTGCCAGCAGCCAAGGACAGGGAAGGAGCACAGATACGCAGTATTTT. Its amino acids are CASSQGQGRSTDTQYF.